This T cell receptor (beta chain) was sequenced for a study of response to subunit inactivated influenza vaccine. The CDR3 sequence is 13 residues long. Trimming left V 1 base short and J 1 base short, with 5 bases between. Germline CDR1 is SGDLS and CDR2 is YYNGEE. Each CDR3 protein is one row after TCRdb ran MiXCR on the RT-PCR reads. The table includes more than 550,000 distinct CDR3 sequences, around 11% detected once. This clonotype was detected a few times. This sample was also put to use in a study of T cells expressing NK-cell markers. As reported in that work: Making the TCR beta cDNA relied on 5'RACE template switching with UMIs. HCMV seropositivity marked most of the eight sequenced donors; one was seronegative. An anti-gamma-delta TCR antibody confined sorting to alpha-beta TCR T cells across several of the experiments. Top CD8+ clonotypes included the dominant CD3+CD56+NKG2C+ clonotypes in roughly six donors. Dominance of the CD3+CD56-NKG2C+ fraction by these clonotypes also held in a handful of donors.

Sequencing used PBMCs from blood, obtained on the day of vaccination. The TCR sequence derives from a man aged 50 to 60 who received an inactivated influenza vaccine. V is TRBV9 and J is TRBJ2-5; no clear D. CDR3 sequence reads: CASSVSLQETQYF. The CDR3 nucleotides read TGTGCCAGCAGCGTAAGTCTCCAAGAGACCCAGTACTTC.